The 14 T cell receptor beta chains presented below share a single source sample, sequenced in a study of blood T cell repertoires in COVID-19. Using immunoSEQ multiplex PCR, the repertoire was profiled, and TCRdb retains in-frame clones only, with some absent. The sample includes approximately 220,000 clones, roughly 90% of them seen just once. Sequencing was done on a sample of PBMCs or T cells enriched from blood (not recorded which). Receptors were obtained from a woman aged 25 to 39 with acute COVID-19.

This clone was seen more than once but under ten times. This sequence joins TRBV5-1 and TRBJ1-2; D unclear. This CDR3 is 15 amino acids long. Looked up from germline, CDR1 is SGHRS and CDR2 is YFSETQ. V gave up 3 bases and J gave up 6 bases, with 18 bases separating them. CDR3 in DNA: TGCGCCAGCAGCTCCCCCGCCCTGGGCATCCATGGCTACACCTTC. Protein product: CASSSPALGIHGYTF.

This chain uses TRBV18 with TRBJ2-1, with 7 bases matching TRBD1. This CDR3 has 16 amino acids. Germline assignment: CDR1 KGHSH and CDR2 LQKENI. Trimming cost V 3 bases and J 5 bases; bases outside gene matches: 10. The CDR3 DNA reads TGTGCCAGCTCACCCGTTGAGGGGGCGATGGACAATGAGCAGTTCTTC. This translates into CASSPVEGAMDNEQFF. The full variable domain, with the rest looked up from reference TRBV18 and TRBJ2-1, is NAGVMQNPRHLVRRRGQEARLRCSPMKGHSHVYWYRQLPEEGLKFMVYLQKENIIDESGMPKERFSAEFPKEGPSILRIQQVVRGDSAAYFCASSPVEGAMDNEQFFGPGTRLTVL.

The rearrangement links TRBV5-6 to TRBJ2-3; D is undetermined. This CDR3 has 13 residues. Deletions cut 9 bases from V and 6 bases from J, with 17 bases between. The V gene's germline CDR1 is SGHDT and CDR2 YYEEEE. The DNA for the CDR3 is TGTGCCACCCAATATCAGGTTCTCGATACGCAGTATTTT. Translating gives CATQYQVLDTQYF.

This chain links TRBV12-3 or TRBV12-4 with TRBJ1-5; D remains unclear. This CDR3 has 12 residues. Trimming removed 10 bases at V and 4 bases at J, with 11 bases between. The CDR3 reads CATGVDNQPQHF. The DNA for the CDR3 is TGTGCCACCGGGGTAGATAATCAGCCCCAGCATTTT.

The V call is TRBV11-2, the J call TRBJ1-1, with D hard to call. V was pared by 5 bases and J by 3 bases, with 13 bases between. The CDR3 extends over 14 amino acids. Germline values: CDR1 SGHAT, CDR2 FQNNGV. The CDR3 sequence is CASSPLRGYTEAFF. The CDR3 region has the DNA TGTGCCAGCAGCCCCTTACGCGGGTACACTGAAGCTTTCTTT.

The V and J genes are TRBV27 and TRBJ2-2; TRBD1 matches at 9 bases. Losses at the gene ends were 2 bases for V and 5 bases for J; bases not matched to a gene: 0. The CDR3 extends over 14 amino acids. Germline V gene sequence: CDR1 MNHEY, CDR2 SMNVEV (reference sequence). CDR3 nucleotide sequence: TGTGCCAGCAGTTTAGGGACAGGGACCGGGGAGCTGTTTTTT. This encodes CASSLGTGTGELFF.

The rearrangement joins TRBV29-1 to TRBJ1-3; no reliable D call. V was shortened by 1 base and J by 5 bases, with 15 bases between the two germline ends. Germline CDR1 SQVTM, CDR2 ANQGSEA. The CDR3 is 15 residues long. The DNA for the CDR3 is TGCAGCGTTGAAGTGTTGGCGGGATCTCGAAACACCATATATTTT. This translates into CSVEVLAGSRNTIYF. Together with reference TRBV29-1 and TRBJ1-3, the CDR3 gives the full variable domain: SAVISQKPSRDICQRGTSLTIQCQVDSQVTMMFWYRQQPGQSLTLIATANQGSEATYESGFVIDKFPISRPNLTFSTLTVSNMSPEDSSIYLCSVEVLAGSRNTIYFGEGSWLTVV.

CDR3 residues: CASSWSSQNEQFF. Here the CDR3 DNA reads TGTGCCAGCAGTTGGTCGAGTCAAAATGAGCAGTTCTTC. The V gene is TRBV27, the J gene TRBJ2-1; unclear D gene. Germline V CDR1 and CDR2: MNHEY, SMNVEV (reference sequence). V lost 4 bases, J lost 7 bases, and 11 bases lay in between. This CDR3 has 13 residues.

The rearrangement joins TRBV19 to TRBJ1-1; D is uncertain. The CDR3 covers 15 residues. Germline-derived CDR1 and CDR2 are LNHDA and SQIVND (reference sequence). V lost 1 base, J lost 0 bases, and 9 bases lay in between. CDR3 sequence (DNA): TGTGCCAGTAGTATAGCGAGAGGCATGAACACTGAAGCTTTCTTT. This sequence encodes CASSIARGMNTEAFF. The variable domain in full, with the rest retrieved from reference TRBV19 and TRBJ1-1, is DGGITQSPKYLFRKEGQNVTLSCEQNLNHDAMYWYRQDPGQGLRLIYYSQIVNDFQKGDIAEGYSVSREKKESFPLTVTSAQKNPTAFYLCASSIARGMNTEAFFGQGTRLTVV.

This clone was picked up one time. CDR3 in amino acids: CASSSPQGDNSPLHF. The CDR3 DNA sequence: TGTGCCAGCAGCTCCCCCCAGGGGGATAATTCACCCCTCCACTTT. The chain couples TRBV28 to TRBJ1-6, with 7 bases lining up with TRBD1. J was trimmed by 5 bases and V by 6 bases; bases with no gene match: 7. The CDR3 totals 15 residues. In germline, CDR1 is MDHEN, CDR2 SYDVKM.

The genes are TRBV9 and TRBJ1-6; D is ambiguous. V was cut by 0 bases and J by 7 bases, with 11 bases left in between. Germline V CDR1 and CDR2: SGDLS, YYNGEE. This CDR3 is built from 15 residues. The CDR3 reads CASSVDEVPNSPLHF. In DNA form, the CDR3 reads TGTGCCAGCAGCGTAGACGAGGTCCCCAATTCACCCCTCCACTTT.

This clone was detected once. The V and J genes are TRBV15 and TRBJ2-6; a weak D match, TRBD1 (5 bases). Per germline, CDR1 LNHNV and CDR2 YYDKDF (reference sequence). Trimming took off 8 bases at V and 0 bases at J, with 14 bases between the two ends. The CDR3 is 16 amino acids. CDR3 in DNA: TGTGCCACCGGAAGGGGTTCGGGCTCTGGGGCCAACGTCCTGACTTTC. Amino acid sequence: CATGRGSGSGANVLTF. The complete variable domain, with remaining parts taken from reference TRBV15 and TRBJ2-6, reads DAMVIQNPRYQVTQFGKPVTLSCSQTLNHNVMYWYQQKSSQAPKLLFHYYDKDFNNEADTPDNFQSRRPNTSFCFLDIRSPGLGDTAMYLCATGRGSGSGANVLTFGAGSRLTVL.

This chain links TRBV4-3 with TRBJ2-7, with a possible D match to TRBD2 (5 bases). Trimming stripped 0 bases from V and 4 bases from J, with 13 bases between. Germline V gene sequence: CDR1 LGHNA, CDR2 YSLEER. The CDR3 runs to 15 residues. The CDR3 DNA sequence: TGCGCCAGCAGCCAAGATTCGGCGACGGGGTACGAGCAGTACTTC. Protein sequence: CASSQDSATGYEQYF.

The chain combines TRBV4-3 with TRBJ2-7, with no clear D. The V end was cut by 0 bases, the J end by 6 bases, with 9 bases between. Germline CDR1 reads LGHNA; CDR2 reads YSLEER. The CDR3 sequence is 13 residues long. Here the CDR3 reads CASSQDFRVEQYF. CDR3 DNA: TGCGCCAGCAGCCAAGATTTCCGGGTCGAGCAGTACTTC.